This T cell receptor (beta chain) was captured in a study of blood T cell repertoires in COVID-19. Turning to the study itself: COVID-19 samples from acute and convalescent phases originated in the United States, Italy and Spain. PBMCs, B-cell-depleted T cells, or T cells were the source of the cDNA or gDNA that made up the material.

Per the study methods: From reference gene primer amplification, estimates of nucleated cell counts were derived. Assay used: immunoSEQ multiplex PCR; TCRdb lists only in-frame clones, some missing. The D gene and trimming were derived from the DNA, and the V and J assignments and clone size from that table. The profile covers tens of thousands of clones, with 80% to 90% appearing a single time and approximately 45% taken by the ten largest. The CDR3 contains 16 residues. V dropped 1 base and J dropped 3 bases, with 13 bases sitting between them. Germline V gene lookup returns CDR1 SEHNR and CDR2 FQNEAQ (reference sequence).

J is TRBJ1-3 and V is TRBV7-9; possibly TRBD1 for D (5 bases). The sample was peripheral blood. The source is a woman aged 55-69 years with COVID-19, enrolled during active disease. The DNA of the CDR3 is TGTGCCAGCAGCTTAGTCCCCACAGGTGATGGAAACACCATATATTTT. Its translation is CASSLVPTGDGNTIYF.